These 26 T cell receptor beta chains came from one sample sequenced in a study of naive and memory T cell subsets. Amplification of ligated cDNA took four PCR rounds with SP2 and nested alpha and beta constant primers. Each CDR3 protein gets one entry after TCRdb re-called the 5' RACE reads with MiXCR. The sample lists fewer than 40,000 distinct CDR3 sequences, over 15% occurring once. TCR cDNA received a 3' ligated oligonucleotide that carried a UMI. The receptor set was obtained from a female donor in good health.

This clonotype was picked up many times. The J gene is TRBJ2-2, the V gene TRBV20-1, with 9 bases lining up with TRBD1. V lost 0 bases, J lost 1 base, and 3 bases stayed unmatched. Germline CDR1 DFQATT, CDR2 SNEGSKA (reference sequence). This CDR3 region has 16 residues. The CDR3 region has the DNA TGCAGTGCTAGAGAAAGGACAGGGGTGAACACCGGGGAGCTGTTTTTT. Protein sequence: CSARERTGVNTGELFF.

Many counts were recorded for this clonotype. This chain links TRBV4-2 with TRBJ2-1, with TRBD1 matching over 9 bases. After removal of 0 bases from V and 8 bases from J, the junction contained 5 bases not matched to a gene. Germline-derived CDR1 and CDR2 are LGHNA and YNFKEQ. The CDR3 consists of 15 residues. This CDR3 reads CASSQDGTGLDEQFF. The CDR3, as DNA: TGTGCCAGCAGCCAAGACGGGACAGGGTTGGATGAGCAGTTCTTC.

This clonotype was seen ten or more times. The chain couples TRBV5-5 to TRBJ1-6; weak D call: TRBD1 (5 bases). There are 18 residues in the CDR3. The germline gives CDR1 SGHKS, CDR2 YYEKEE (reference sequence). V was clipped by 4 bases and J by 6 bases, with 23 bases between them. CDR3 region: CASSPVFRDGQRNSPLHF. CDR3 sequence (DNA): TGTGCCAGCAGCCCGGTTTTCAGGGACGGACAACGTAATTCACCCCTCCACTTT.

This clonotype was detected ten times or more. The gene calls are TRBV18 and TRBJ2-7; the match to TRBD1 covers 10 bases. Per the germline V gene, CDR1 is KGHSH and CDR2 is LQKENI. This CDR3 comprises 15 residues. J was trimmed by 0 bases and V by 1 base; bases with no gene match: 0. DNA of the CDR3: TGTGCCAGCTCACCACGGACAGGGGGCTCCTACGAGCAGTACTTC. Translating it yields CASSPRTGGSYEQYF.

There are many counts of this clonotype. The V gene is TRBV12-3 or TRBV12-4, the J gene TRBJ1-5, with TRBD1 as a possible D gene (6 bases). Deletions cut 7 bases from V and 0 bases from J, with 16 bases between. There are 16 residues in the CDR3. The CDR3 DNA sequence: TGTGCCAGCAAAAGACAGGAGACTTATAGCAATCAGCCCCAGCATTTT. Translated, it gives CASKRQETYSNQPQHF.

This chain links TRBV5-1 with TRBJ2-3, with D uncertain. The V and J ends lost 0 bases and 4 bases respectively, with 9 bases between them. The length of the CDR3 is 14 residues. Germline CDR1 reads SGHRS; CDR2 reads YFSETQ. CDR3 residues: CASSLEGMSDTQYF. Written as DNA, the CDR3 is TGCGCCAGCAGCTTGGAGGGCATGTCAGATACGCAGTATTTT.

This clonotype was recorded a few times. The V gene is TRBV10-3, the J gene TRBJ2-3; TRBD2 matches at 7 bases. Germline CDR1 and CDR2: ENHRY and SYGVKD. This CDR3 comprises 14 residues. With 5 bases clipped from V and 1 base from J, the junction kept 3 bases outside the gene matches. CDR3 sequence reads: CAISRSGGTDTQYF. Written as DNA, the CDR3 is TGTGCCATCAGTCGAAGCGGGGGCACAGATACGCAGTATTTT.

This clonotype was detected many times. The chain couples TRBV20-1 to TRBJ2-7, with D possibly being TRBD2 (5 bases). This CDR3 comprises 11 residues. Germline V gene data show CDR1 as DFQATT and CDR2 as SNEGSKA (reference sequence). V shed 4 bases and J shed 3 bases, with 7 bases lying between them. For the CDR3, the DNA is TGCAGTGCTATGGAGGACTACGAGCAGTACTTC. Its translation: CSAMEDYEQYF.

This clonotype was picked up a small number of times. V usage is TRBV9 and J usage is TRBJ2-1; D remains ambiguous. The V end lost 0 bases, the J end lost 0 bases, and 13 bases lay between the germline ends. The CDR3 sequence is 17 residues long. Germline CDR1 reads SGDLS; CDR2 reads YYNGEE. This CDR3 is CASSVARSGSSYNEQFF. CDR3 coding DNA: TGTGCCAGCAGCGTAGCTCGGTCGGGTAGCTCCTACAATGAGCAGTTCTTC. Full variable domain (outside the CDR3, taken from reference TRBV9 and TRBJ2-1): DSGVTQTPKHLITATGQRVTLRCSPRSGDLSVYWYQQSLDQGLQFLIQYYNGEERAKGNILERFSAQQFPDLHSELNLSSLELGDSALYFCASSVARSGSSYNEQFFGPGTRLTVL.

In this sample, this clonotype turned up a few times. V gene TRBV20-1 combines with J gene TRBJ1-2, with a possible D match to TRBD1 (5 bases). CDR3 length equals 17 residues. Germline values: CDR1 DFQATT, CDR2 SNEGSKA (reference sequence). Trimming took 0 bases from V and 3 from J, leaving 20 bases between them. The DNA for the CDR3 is TGCAGTGCTAGAGATGACTTTCTCCTCAGGGCGGACTATGGCTACACCTTC. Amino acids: CSARDDFLLRADYGYTF.

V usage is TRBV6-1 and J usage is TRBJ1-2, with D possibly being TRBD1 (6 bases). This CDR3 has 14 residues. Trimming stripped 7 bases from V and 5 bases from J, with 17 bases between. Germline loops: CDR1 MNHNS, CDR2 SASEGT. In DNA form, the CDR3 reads TGTGCCAGCACCGCCGTGGGGGGCGGGTATGGCTACACCTTC. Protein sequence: CASTAVGGGYGYTF.

CDR3 sequence: CASSPPGARGRNEQFF. Here the CDR3 DNA reads TGTGCCAGCAGCCCACCTGGGGCTCGGGGTCGGAATGAGCAGTTCTTC. The chain carries TRBV7-2 and TRBJ2-1; the D gene could be TRBD1 or TRBD2 (5 bases each). V lost 5 bases and J 7 bases, leaving 21 bases between the germline ends. Germline lookup yields CDR1 SGHTA and CDR2 FQGNSA. This CDR3 region has 16 residues.

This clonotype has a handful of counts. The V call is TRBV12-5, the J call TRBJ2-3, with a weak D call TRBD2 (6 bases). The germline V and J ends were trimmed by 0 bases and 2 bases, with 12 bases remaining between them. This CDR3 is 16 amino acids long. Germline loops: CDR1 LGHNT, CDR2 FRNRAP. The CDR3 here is CASGLVISGHTDTQYF. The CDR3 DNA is TGTGCTAGTGGTTTGGTAATTAGCGGTCACACAGATACGCAGTATTTT.

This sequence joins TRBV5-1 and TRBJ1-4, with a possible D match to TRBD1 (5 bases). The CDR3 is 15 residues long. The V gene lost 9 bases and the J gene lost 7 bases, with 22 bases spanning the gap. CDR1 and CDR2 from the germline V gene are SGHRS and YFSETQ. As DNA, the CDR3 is TGCGCCACCCGCCGGGACCTAAGTTCGGGTGAAAAACTGTTTTTT. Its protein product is CATRRDLSSGEKLFF.

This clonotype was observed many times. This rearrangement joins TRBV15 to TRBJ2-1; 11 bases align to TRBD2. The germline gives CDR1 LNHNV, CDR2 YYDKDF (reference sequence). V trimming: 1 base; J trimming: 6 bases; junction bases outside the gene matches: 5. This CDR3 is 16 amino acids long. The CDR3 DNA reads TGTGCCACCAGCAGAGCCCTAGCGGGGGGCCCCAATGAGCAGTTCTTC. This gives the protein CATSRALAGGPNEQFF.

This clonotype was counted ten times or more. Written as DNA, the CDR3 is TGTGCCAGTACGACTGCCGTGTCAGCCCTCTCTGGAAACACCATATATTTT. As protein: CASTTAVSALSGNTIYF. J is TRBJ1-3 and V is TRBV19; the D is unclear. The V gene lost 7 bases and the J gene lost 0 bases, with 19 bases spanning the gap. The CDR3 loop spans 17 amino acids. Germline CDR1 reads LNHDA; CDR2 reads SQIVND (reference sequence).

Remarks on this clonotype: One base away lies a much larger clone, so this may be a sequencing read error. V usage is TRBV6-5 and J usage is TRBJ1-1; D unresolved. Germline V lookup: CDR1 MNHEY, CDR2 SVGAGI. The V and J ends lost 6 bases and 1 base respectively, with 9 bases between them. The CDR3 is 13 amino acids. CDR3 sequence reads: CASSRKRNTEAFF. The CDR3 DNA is TGTGCCAGCAGCCGGAAAAGGAACACTGAAGCTTTCTTT.

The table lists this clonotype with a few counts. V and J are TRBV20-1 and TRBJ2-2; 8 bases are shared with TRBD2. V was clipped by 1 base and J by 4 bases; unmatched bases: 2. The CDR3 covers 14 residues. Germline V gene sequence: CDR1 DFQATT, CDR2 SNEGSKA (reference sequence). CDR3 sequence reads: CSARGLAGTGELFF. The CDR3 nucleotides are TGCAGTGCTAGAGGGCTAGCGGGCACCGGGGAGCTGTTTTTT.

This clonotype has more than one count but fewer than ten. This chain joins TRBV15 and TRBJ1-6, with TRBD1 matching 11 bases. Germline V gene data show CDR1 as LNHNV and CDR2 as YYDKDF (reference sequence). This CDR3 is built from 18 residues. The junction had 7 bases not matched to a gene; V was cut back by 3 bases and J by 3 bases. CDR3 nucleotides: TGTGCCACCAGCAGTTTAACCGGGACAGGGGGCTATAATTCACCCCTCCACTTT. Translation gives CATSSLTGTGGYNSPLHF.

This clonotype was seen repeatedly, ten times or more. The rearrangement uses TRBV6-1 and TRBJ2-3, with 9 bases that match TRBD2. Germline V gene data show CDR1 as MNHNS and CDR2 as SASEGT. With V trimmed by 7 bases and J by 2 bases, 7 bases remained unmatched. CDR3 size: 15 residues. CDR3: CASILAGLNTDTQYF. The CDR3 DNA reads TGTGCCAGCATTCTAGCGGGGCTAAACACAGATACGCAGTATTTT.

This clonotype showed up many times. The CDR3 nucleotides are TGTGCCAGCAGTTCCGACAGGGTCGGAAACATTCAGTACTTC. This translates into CASSSDRVGNIQYF. The rearrangement uses TRBV6-6 and TRBJ2-4, with 7 bases aligning to TRBD1. The germline V gene has CDR1 MNHNY and CDR2 SVGAGI (reference sequence). With V trimmed by 4 bases and J by 6 bases, 6 bases remained unmatched. CDR3 size: 14 residues.

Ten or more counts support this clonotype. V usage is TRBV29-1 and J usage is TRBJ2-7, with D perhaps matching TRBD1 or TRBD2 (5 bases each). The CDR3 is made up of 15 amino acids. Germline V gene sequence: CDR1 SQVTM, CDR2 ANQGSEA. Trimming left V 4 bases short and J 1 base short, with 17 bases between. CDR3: CSVVTQGALSYEQYF. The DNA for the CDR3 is TGCAGCGTTGTTACCCAGGGAGCCCTTTCCTACGAGCAGTACTTC.

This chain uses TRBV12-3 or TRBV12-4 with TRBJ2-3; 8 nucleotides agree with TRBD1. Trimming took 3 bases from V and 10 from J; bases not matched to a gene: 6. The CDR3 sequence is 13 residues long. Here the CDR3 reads CASSFPGQGAQYF. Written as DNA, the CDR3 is TGTGCCAGCAGTTTCCCCGGACAGGGCGCGCAGTATTTT.

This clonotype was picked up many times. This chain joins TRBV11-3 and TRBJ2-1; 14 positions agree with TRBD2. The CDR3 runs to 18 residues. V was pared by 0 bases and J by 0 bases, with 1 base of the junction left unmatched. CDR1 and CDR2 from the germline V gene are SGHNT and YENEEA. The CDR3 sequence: CASSLEGTSGSSYNEQFF. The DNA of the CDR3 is TGTGCCAGCAGCTTAGAGGGGACTAGCGGGAGCTCCTACAATGAGCAGTTCTTC.

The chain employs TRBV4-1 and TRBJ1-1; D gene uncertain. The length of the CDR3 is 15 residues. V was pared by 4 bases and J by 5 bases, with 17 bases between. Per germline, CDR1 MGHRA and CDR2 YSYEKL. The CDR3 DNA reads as TGCGCCAGCAGCCCCACCCGCGGCGGTGGAACTGAAGCTTTCTTT. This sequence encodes CASSPTRGGGTEAFF.

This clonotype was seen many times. The CDR3 coding sequence is TGTGCCAGCAGCTTGGCCTACGAGCAGTACTTC. Translation gives CASSLAYEQYF. The V call is TRBV5-5, the J call TRBJ2-7; D is ambiguous. V shed 0 bases and J shed 2 bases, with 0 bases lying between them. Germline V gene data show CDR1 as SGHKS and CDR2 as YYEKEE (reference sequence). This CDR3 is built from 11 residues.